This T cell receptor beta chain derives from a study of blood T cell repertoires in COVID-19 (dated by TCRdb to about 2020). About the investigation overall: Samples covering the acute and convalescent phases of COVID-19 were provided by collaborators in the United States, Italy and Spain. The prospective study material was composed of cDNA or gDNA derived from T cells, B-cell-depleted T cells, or PBMCs. Deeply sampled blood TCRbeta repertoires from subjects exposed to, actively infected with, or recovered from COVID-19 were included in the dataset. The repertoires were released in a freely available public database meant as a resource for research on the immune response to SARS-CoV-2. Samples came from the ongoing ImmuneRACE study (first 160 participants) plus 1,254 subjects from 6 global collaborators. A de-identified subject ID, COVID-19 status, age in years and sex were almost always included in the sample metadata. Where HLA class I and class II types were available, the types were taken from metadata supplied by the sample provider, not from assay-based typing. The full study reports these points: The amount of clinical and demographic metadata varied by source and participant and was provided uncurated.

TCRbeta CDR3 regions were amplified from genomic DNA using the immunoSEQ Assay, a bias-controlled multiplex PCR. The original pipeline was this. The number of nucleated cells in each sample was estimated from the amplification of reference gene primers within the assay. To quantify the absolute abundance of each unique TCRbeta CDR3 rearrangement, sequence reads were collapsed and filtered. For each sample, productive Simpson clonality was calculated by taking the square root of Simpson's diversity index across productive rearrangements. The table comes from immuneACCESS by way of TCRdb, which keeps in-frame sequences with V and J called. Part of the clones is missing from these tables; in studies checked, under half for an unresolved V gene and the rest for unknown reasons. V, J and clone size were drawn from that table, and D and trimming were deduced from the DNA. This sample has 70,000 to 95,000 clones in its table, and 85% to 90% of those were observed once. Approximately 1.5% of the sample is in the top ten clones.

Whole blood was collected in K2EDTA tubes by collaborating institutions according to the institutions' own protocols. Collaborator samples were shipped for TCRbeta analysis as frozen whole blood, isolated PBMCs, or DNA extracted from either sample type. From the cysteine through the phenylalanine, the CDR3 covers 14 amino acids. This entry keeps only the CDR3 DNA: 42 bases, framed from base 1. The germline V and J ends show losses of 4 bases and 8 bases respectively, and no gene match explains 10 bases of the junction. Looking up the germline V gene yields CDR1 MGHRA and CDR2 YSYEKL. Turning to this clone: Which antigen it targets is not known. No base quality information exists; no much larger clone differs at one position.

Input material: peripheral blood. The chain uses TRBV4-1 and TRBJ1-2; 7 central bases correspond to TRBD1. The clonotype was recovered from a human donor with active COVID-19. The donor label of this sample is uncertain. The nucleotide sequence is given as TGCGCCAGCAGCCGAAAGGAGGGGGCTGGGGGCTACACCTTC. It specifies CASSRKEGAGGYTF.